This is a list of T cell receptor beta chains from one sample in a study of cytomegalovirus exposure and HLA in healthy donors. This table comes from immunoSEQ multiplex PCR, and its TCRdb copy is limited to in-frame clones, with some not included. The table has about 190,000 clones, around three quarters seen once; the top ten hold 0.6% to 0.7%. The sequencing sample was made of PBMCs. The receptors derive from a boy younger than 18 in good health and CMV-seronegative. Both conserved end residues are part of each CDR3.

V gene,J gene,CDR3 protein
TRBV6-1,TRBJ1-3,CASSESGQQPPGNTIYF
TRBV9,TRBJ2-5,CASSVGDGRVETQYF
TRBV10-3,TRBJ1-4,CAIGGTGALNEKLFF
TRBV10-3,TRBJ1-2,CAIRRNYGYTF
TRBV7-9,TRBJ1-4,CASSYDREKLFF
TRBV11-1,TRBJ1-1,CASSWGQGVGAFF
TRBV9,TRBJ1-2,CASSAPLSSNYGYTF
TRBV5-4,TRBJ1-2,CASSSGDRTYGYTF
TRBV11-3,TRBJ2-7,CASSLDSDRAYPYEQYF
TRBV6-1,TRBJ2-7,CASSESGQGLLSEQYF
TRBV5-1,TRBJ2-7,CASSLDSGRAYEQYF
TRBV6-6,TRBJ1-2,CASSPSSSGYTF
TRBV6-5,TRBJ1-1,CASSYSRQYQAFF
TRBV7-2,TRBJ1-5,CASSLAVSRGYSNQPQHF
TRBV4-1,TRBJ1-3,CASSPQGLAGNTIYF
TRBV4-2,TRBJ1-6,CASSPGGQDNSPLHF
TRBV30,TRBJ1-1,CAWSVNRGNTEAFF
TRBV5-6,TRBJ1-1,CASSLVRAGAFF
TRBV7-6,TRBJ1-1,CASSLLRGNTEAFF
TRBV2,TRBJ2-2,CASNRDRFESTGELFF
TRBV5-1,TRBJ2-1,CASSLVSTSGGFYNEQFF
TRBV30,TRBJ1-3,CAWDRGAGNTIYF
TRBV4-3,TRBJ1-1,CASSTDRDTEAFF
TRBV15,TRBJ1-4,CAAQPGQGFGNPNEKLFF
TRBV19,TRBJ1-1,CASRRPLDNTEAFF
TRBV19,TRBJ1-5,CASSVNRGPAARRRPQHF
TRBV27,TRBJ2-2,CASSLGPGLFHGGELFF
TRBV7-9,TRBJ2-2,CASSFNRNTGELFF
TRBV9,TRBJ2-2,CASSGRLADPNTGELFF
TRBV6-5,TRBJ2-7,CASSLGEFFYEQYF
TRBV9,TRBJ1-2,CASSAGRGSNYGYTF
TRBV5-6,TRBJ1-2,CASSSSNYGYTF
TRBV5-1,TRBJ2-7,CASSLSRQGYEQYF
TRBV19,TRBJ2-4,CASSIPGPKNIQYF
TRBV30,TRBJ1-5,CAWSQTGGFLDSNQPQHF
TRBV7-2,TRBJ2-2,CASSPARGPGELFF
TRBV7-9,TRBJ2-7,CASSLFSGEQYF